The 20 T cell receptor beta chains below were found in one sample sequenced in a study of PD-1 blockade in classical Hodgkin lymphoma. Every one of the patients relapsed after autologous stem cell transplantation (brentuximab vedotin exposure was variable). TCRdb's copy holds only in-frame clones and misses some; the assay was immunoSEQ multiplex PCR. The sample has about 100,000 clones, 89% seen once. This specimen was peripheral blood mononuclear cells (PBMCs), taken before the second cycle of nivolumab. These receptor sequences come from a human donor with classical Hodgkin lymphoma.

This chain links TRBV7-2 with TRBJ1-2, with D hard to call. Trimming left V 1 base short and J 4 bases short, with 13 bases between. CDR1 is SGHTA and CDR2 is FQGNSA in the germline V gene. CDR3 length equals 15 residues. In nucleotides, the CDR3 is TGTGCCAGCAGCTTAGATGGGCAGGCTGGCTATGGCTACACCTTC. The encoded protein is CASSLDGQAGYGYTF.

The V gene is TRBV4-1, the J gene TRBJ2-1, with 8 bases fitting TRBD2. This CDR3 has 22 residues. V lost 3 bases to trimming and J lost 5 bases; unmatched junction nucleotides: 27. Germline values: CDR1 MGHRA, CDR2 YSYEKL. For the CDR3, the DNA is TGCGCCAGCAGCCACGCCGGGCTAGCGGGTTATTGGGGGGCTAGGGGGGACAATGAGCAGTTCTTC. Protein sequence: CASSHAGLAGYWGARGDNEQFF.

V is TRBV29-1 and J is TRBJ2-7, with D possibly being TRBD2 (6 bases). The CDR3 extends over 18 amino acids. Trimming cost V 4 bases and J 3 bases, with 28 bases left between them. The V gene's germline CDR1 is SQVTM and CDR2 ANQGSEA. CDR3 loop: CSVAGWPTGDQGLYEQYF. DNA of the CDR3: TGCAGCGTTGCGGGGTGGCCCACGGGGGATCAAGGGCTCTACGAGCAGTACTTC.

The chain is built from TRBV20-1 and TRBJ1-2; D gene unclear. The V end lost 5 bases, the J end lost 5 bases, and 9 bases lay between the germline ends. The CDR3 is made up of 11 amino acids. Looked up from germline, CDR1 is DFQATT and CDR2 is SNEGSKA (reference sequence). The DNA for the CDR3 is TGCAGTGCTTCTAGGGAGTATGGCTACACCTTC. Encoded protein: CSASREYGYTF.

CDR3 nucleotides: TGCGCCAGCAGCCAAGGGGAGGGGTCCTATGGCTACACCTTC. This translates into CASSQGEGSYGYTF. The genes are TRBV4-3 and TRBJ1-2; D might be TRBD1 (5 bases). The CDR3 sequence is 14 residues long. Germline V CDR1 and CDR2: LGHNA, YSLEER. V lost 1 base to trimming and J lost 4 bases, with 10 bases between them.

The rearrangement joins TRBV18 to TRBJ1-5; TRBD1 agrees at 10 bases. CDR1 and CDR2 from the germline V gene are KGHSH and LQKENI. V shed 3 bases and J 4 bases; nucleotides not matched to a gene: 6. This CDR3 spans 16 amino acids. In DNA form, the CDR3 reads TGTGCCAGCTCACCCCCGGGACAGGGGCTAAATCAGCCCCAGCATTTT. It translates to CASSPPGQGLNQPQHF.

This clone was counted a single time. The chain carries TRBV5-1 and TRBJ2-2; D tentatively reads TRBD1 or TRBD2 (7 bases each). V was cut by 5 bases and J by 3 bases, with 14 bases left in between. From germline, CDR1 is SGHRS and CDR2 YFSETQ. The length of the CDR3 is 15 residues. CDR3 sequence: CASRAGTAHTGELFF. The CDR3 nucleotides are TGCGCCAGCAGAGCGGGGACAGCACACACCGGGGAGCTGTTTTTT.

This chain joins TRBV5-5 and TRBJ1-1; 7 bases match TRBD1. The CDR3 covers 14 residues. Trimming cost V 4 bases and J 6 bases; bases outside gene matches: 9. Germline assignment: CDR1 SGHKS and CDR2 YYEKEE (reference sequence). The CDR3 is CASSPDREYAEAFF. Here the CDR3 DNA reads TGTGCCAGCAGCCCCGACAGGGAATACGCTGAAGCTTTCTTT.

This clone was seen a few times. The chain is built from TRBV18 and TRBJ2-3, with 9 bases fitting TRBD1. V shed 2 bases, J shed 9 bases, and the junction held 6 bases outside the gene matches. Germline CDR1 KGHSH, CDR2 LQKENI. The CDR3 extends over 14 amino acids. Here the CDR3 reads CASSPEGQGYTQYF. The CDR3 nucleotides are TGTGCCAGCTCACCAGAGGGACAGGGATACACGCAGTATTTT.

The chain links TRBV27 to TRBJ1-5, with TRBD1 identical over 7 bases. This CDR3 comprises 14 residues. Looked up from germline, CDR1 is MNHEY and CDR2 is SMNVEV (reference sequence). The trim removed 10 bases at V and 9 bases at J, leaving 15 bases unmatched. CDR3 coding DNA: TGTGCCACCAGGCGAGGGGGAGGGGGCTGGCCCCAGCATTTT. This sequence encodes CATRRGGGGWPQHF.

The CDR3 loop is CASSLGRGAYNEQFF. CDR3 coding DNA: TGTGCCAGTAGTTTGGGTAGGGGCGCCTACAATGAGCAGTTCTTC. The chain carries TRBV19 and TRBJ2-1, with D possibly matching TRBD1 (5 bases). V was clipped by 5 bases and J by 2 bases, with 13 bases between them. Germline CDR1 LNHDA, CDR2 SQIVND (reference sequence). The CDR3 length is 15 residues.

This chain uses TRBV4-1 with TRBJ1-1; D might be TRBD1 (5 bases). Deletions cut 1 base from V and 6 bases from J, with 18 bases between. The germline CDR1 and CDR2 sequences are MGHRA and YSYEKL. CDR3 length equals 16 residues. CDR3 DNA: TGCGCCAGCAGCCAAGGTCACGGGGGAGTGAGCTCTGAAGCTTTCTTT. Translated, it gives CASSQGHGGVSSEAFF.

V gene TRBV7-9 combines with J gene TRBJ2-1, with 10 bases fitting TRBD1. CDR1 SEHNR and CDR2 FQNEAQ come from the germline V gene (reference sequence). V was pared by 4 bases and J by 4 bases, with 7 bases of the junction left unmatched. The CDR3 length is 16 residues. The CDR3 sequence: CASSSRTGGIYNEQFF. The CDR3 coding sequence is TGTGCCAGCAGCTCCAGGACAGGGGGGATTTACAATGAGCAGTTCTTC.

This clone has a single count. The J gene is TRBJ2-7, the V gene TRBV2, with D possibly matching TRBD1 (5 bases). The CDR3 has 17 amino acids. Trimming pared 2 bases from V and 7 bases from J, leaving 24 bases between. Germline V lookup: CDR1 SNHLY, CDR2 FYNNEI. The CDR3 sequence is CASSESPYTGPVWEQYF. In DNA form, the CDR3 reads TGTGCCAGCAGTGAATCCCCATATACAGGCCCCGTTTGGGAGCAGTACTTC.

The chain uses TRBV25-1 and TRBJ1-2; D uncertain. Germline CDR1 MGHDK, CDR2 SYGVNS. Trimming pared 5 bases from V and 3 bases from J, leaving 19 bases between. The CDR3 length is 16 residues. The CDR3 reads CASSQSGQVPYYGYTF. The CDR3 nucleotides are TGTGCCAGCAGTCAAAGCGGGCAGGTGCCCTACTATGGCTACACCTTC.

This rearrangement joins TRBV28 to TRBJ1-1, with D unresolved. There are 13 residues in the CDR3. Trimming removed 5 bases from V and 0 bases from J, with 7 bases in between. Germline V lookup: CDR1 MDHEN, CDR2 SYDVKM. CDR3 DNA sequence: TGTGCCAGCAGTCCCCTCTTGAACACTGAAGCTTTCTTT. It specifies CASSPLLNTEAFF.

The genes are TRBV15 and TRBJ1-2, with D unresolved. Per the germline V gene, CDR1 is LNHNV and CDR2 is YYDKDF (reference sequence). The CDR3 loop spans 17 amino acids. The V end was cut by 0 bases, the J end by 4 bases, with 18 bases between. The DNA for the CDR3 is TGTGCCACCAGCAGAGATCGCAGGCTTATGACTCCCTATGGCTACACCTTC. It is translated as CATSRDRRLMTPYGYTF.

This clone was counted between two and nine times. The V and J genes are TRBV7-2 and TRBJ2-3; D is possibly TRBD2 (5 bases). Trimming removed 3 bases from V and 4 bases from J, with 14 bases in between. The CDR3 is 15 residues long. CDR1 SGHTA and CDR2 FQGNSA come from the germline V gene. As DNA, the CDR3 is TGTGCCAGCAGCTTGAGGGTAGGGTTAGCAGATACGCAGTATTTT. It yields the protein CASSLRVGLADTQYF.

This chain connects TRBV10-2 to TRBJ2-2; D unclear. V was cut by 1 base and J by 13 bases, with 22 bases left in between. The CDR3 is 16 residues long. CDR1 is WSHSY and CDR2 is SAAADI in the germline V gene. The CDR3 is CASSELAVSTTWGLFF. As DNA, the CDR3 is TGCGCCAGCAGTGAGTTGGCCGTCTCAACCACATGGGGGCTGTTTTTT.

The chain uses TRBV19 and TRBJ1-1, with 10 bases lining up with TRBD1. Trimming at V came to 7 bases and at J to 4 bases, leaving 3 bases not matched to a gene. This CDR3 has 13 amino acids. In germline, CDR1 is LNHDA, CDR2 SQIVND (reference sequence). CDR3 amino acids: CASKGTGVTEAFF. The CDR3 nucleotides are TGTGCCAGTAAAGGGACAGGGGTCACTGAAGCTTTCTTT.